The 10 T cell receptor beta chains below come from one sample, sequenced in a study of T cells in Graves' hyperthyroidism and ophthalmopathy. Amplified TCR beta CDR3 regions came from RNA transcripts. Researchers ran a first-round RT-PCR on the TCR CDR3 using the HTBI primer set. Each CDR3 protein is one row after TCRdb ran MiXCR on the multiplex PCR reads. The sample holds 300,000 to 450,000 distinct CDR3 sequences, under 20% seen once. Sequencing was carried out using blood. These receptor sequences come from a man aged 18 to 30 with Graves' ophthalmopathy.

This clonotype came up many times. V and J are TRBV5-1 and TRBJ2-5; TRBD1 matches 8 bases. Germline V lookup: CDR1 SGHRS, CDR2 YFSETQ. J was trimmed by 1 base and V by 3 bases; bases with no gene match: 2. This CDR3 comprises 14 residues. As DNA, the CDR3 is TGCGCCAGCAGCTATGGGACAGGCCAAGAGACCCAGTACTTC. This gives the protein CASSYGTGQETQYF.

The CDR3 bases are TGTGCCAGCAGTTTACCCTCAGGGGGCGTAGATACGCAGTATTTT. As protein: CASSLPSGGVDTQYF. The V and J genes are TRBV28 and TRBJ2-3; 8 bases are shared with TRBD1. Germline V CDR1 and CDR2: MDHEN, SYDVKM. This CDR3 has 15 amino acids. Trimming cost V 2 bases and J 5 bases; bases outside gene matches: 6.

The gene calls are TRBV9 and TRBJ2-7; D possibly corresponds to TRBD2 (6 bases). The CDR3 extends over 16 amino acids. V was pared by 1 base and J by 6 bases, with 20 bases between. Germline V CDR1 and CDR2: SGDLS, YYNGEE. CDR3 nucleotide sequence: TGTGCCAGCAGCGTAACGGGGACCACCGGGACTTCCGAGCAGTACTTC. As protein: CASSVTGTTGTSEQYF.

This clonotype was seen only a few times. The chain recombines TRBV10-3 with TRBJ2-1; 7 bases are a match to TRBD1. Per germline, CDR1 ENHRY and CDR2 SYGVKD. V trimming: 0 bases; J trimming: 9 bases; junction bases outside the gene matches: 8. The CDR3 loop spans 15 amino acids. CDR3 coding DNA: TGTGCCATCAGTGAGTCGCGACAGGGCCTTGGTGAGCAGTTCTTC. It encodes CAISESRQGLGEQFF.

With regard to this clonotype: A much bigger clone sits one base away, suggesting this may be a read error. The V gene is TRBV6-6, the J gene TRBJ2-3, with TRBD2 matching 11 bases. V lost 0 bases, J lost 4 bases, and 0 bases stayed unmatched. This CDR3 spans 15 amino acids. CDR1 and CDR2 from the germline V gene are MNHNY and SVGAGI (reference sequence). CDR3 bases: TGTGCCAGCAGTTACTCGACTAGCGGGGCAGATACGCAGTATTTT. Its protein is CASSYSTSGADTQYF.

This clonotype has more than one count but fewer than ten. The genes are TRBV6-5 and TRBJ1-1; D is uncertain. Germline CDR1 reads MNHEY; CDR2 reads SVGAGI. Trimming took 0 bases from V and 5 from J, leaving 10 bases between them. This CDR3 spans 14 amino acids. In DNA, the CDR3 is TGTGCCAGCAGTTACTCAGTGGGAGATACTGAAGCTTTCTTT. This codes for CASSYSVGDTEAFF.

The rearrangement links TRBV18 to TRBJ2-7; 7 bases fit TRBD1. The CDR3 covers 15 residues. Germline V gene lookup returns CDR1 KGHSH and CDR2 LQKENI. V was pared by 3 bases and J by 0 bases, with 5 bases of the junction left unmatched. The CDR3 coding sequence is TGTGCCAGCTCACCCGTTGGGACAGTCTCCTACGAGCAGTACTTC. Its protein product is CASSPVGTVSYEQYF.

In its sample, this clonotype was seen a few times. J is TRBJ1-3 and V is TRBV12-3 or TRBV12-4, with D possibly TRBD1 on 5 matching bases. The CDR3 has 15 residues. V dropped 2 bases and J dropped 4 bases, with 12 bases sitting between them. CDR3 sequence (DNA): TGTGCCAGCAGTTTAAGGGGCATGGAGGGAAACACCATATATTTT. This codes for CASSLRGMEGNTIYF.

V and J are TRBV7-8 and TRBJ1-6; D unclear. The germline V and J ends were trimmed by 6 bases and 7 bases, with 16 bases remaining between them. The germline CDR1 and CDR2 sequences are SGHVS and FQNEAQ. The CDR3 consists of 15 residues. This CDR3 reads CASSLRREGNSPLHF. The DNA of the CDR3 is TGTGCCAGCAGTCTAAGGAGAGAAGGGAATTCACCCCTCCACTTT.

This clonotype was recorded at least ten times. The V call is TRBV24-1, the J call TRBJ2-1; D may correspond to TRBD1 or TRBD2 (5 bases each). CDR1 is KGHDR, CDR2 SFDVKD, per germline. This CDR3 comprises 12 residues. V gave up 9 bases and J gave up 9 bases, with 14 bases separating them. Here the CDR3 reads CATQGDEREQFF. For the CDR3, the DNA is TGTGCCACCCAGGGAGATGAACGTGAGCAGTTCTTC.